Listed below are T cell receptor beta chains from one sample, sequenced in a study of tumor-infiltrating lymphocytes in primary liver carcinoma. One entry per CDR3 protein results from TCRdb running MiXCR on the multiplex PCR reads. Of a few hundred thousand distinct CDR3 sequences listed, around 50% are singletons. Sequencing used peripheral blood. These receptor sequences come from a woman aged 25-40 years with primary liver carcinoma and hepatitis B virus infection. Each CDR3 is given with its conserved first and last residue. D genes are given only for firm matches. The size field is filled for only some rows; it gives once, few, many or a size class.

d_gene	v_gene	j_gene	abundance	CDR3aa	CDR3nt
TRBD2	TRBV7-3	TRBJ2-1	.	CASSLTATSGNNEQFF	TGTGCCAGCAGCTTAACTGCGACTAGCGGGAACAATGAGCAGTTCTTC
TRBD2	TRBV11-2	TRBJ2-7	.	CASSLRRVAGVYEQCF	TGTGCCAGCAGCCTAAGAAGGGTGGCGGGAGTTTACGAGCAGTGCTTC
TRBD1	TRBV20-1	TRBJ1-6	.	CSAREQTGFSPLHF	TGCAGTGCTAGAGAGCAGACAGGGTTCTCACCCCTCCACTTT
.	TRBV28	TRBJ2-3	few	CASSHQIRGTSTDTQYF	TGTGCCAGCAGCCACCAGATAAGGGGGACTAGCACAGATACGCAGTATTTT
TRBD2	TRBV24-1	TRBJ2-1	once	CATRLAGSNEQFF	TGTGCCACCAGACTAGCGGGAAGCAATGAGCAGTTCTTC
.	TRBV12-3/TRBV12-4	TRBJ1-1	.	CTSSPRDRENTEAFF	TGTACCAGCAGTCCACGGGACCGAGAGAACACTGAAGCTTTCTTT
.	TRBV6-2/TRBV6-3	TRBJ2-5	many	CASSYSTRTGTQYF	TGTGCCAGCAGTTACTCCACTAGAACGGGGACCCAGTACTTC
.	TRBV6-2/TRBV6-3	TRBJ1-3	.	CAIINVSGNTIYF	TGTGCCATCATAAACGTCTCTGGAAACACCATATATTTT
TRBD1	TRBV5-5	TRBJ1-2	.	CASRGTGDGHTF	TGTGCCAGCAGGGGGACAGGGGATGGCCACACCTTC
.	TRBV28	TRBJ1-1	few	CASSEEGWVTEAFF	TGTGCCAGCAGTGAAGAAGGGTGGGTCACTGAAGCTTTCTTT
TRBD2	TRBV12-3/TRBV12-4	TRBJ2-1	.	CASGRAGGYNKQFF	TGTGCCAGCGGACGGGCGGGAGGGTACAATAAGCAGTTCTTC
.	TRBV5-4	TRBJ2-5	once	CASSSGTHQETQYF	TGTGCCAGCAGCTCGGGGACCCACCAAGAGACCCAGTACTTC
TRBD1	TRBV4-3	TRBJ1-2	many	CASSQLLWDSLLSGYTF	TGCGCCAGCAGCCAGCTACTTTGGGACAGCTTATTGTCTGGCTACACCTTC
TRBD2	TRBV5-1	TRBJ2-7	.	CASSNAGDEQYF	TGCGCCAGCAGCAACGCGGGAGACGAGCAGTACTTC
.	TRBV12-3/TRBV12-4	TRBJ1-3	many	CASSLTEGNTIYF	TGTGCCAGCAGTTTGACAGAAGGAAACACCATATATTTT
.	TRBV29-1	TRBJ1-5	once	CTVKTVLQHF	TGCACCGTTAAGACAGTCCTCCAGCATTTT
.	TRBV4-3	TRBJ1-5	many	CASSQDRQSPQHF	TGCGCCAGCAGCCAAGATCGACAATCACCCCAGCATTTT
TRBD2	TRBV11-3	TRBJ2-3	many	CASSLRGEWDTDTQYF	TGTGCCAGCAGCTTACGGGGGGAGTGGGACACAGATACGCAGTATTTT
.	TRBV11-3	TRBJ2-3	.	CVSRLEDGDTQYF	TGTGTCAGCAGGTTGGAGGACGGAGATACGCAGTATTTT
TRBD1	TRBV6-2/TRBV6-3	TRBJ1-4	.	CASSYGDRDDEKLSF	TGTGCCAGCAGTTACGGAGACAGGGATGATGAAAAACTGTCTTTT
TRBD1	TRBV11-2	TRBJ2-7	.	CASSLDREDQYF	TGTGCCAGCAGCTTGGACAGGGAGGATCAGTACTTC
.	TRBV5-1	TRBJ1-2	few	CASSLGKDGGYTF	TGCGCCAGCAGCTTGGGCAAGGATGGGGGCTACACCTTC
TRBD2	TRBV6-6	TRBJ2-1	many	CASDRGGANEQFF	TGTGCCAGCGACCGCGGGGGGGCCAATGAGCAGTTCTTC
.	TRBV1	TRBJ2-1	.	CTSSQTGTSGRGRYNEQFF	TGCACCAGCAGCCAGACCGGGACTAGCGGACGGGGGCGTTACAATGAGCAGTTCTTC
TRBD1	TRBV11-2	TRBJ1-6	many	CASSPTGGELHF	TGTGCCAGCAGCCCAACAGGGGGGGAACTCCACTTT
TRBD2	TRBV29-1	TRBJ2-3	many	CSARLAGGRDTQYF	TGCAGCGCCCGACTAGCGGGAGGAAGAGATACGCAGTATTTT
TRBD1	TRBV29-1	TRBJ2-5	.	CSGRTGMETQCF	TGCAGCGGCCGGACAGGGATGGAGACCCAGTGCTTC
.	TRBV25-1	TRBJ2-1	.	CTSRWAGNEQFF	TGTACCAGCAGGTGGGCGGGCAATGAGCAGTTCTTC
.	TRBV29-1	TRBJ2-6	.	CSIGNLAGANVLTF	TGCAGCATCGGGAACCTGGCTGGGGCCAACGTCCTGACTTTC
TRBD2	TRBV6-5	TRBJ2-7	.	CASSYSLAGYEQYF	TGTGCCAGCAGTTACTCACTAGCGGGATACGAGCAGTACTTC
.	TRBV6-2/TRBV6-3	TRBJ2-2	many	CASRKTVTGELFF	TGTGCCAGCAGAAAGACAGTTACCGGGGAGCTGTTTTTT
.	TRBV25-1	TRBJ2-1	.	CASEEYNEQFF	TGTGCCAGCGAGGAGTACAATGAGCAGTTCTTC
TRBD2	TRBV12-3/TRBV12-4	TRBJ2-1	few	CASSLVPGTSLHDDEQFF	TGTGCCAGCAGTTTAGTACCCGGGACTAGCCTTCATGATGATGAGCAGTTCTTC
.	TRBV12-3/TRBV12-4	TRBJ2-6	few	CASSFIPWAASGANVLTF	TGTGCCAGCAGTTTTATCCCATGGGCGGCCTCTGGGGCCAACGTCCTGACTTTC
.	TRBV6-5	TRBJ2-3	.	CANSPLIRGDTQYF	TGTGCGAACAGTCCTTTAATTCGGGGTGATACGCAGTATTTT
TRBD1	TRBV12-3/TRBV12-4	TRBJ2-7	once	CANSRTGSGEQYF	TGTGCCAACAGTCGGACAGGGTCAGGCGAGCAGTACTTT
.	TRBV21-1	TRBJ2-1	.	CASSGKRGEDRGRGRDEQFF	TGTGCCAGCAGCGGGAAACGAGGGGAGGACAGGGGAAGGGGTAGGGATGAGCAGTTCTTC
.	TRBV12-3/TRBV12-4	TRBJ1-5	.	CASSLTEHQPQHF	TGTGCCAGCAGTTTAACGGAACATCAGCCCCAGCATTTT
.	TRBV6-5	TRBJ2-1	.	CASSSLPRTQRDNEHFF	TGTGCCAGCAGTTCGCTTCCTCGGACTCAAAGGGACAATGAGCACTTCTTC
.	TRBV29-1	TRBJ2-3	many	CSARRRFSTDTQYF	TGCAGCGCTCGAAGGCGGTTTAGCACAGATACGCAGTATTTT
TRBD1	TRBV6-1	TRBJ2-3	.	CASSEALQGRDTQYF	TGTGCCAGCAGTGAAGCACTACAGGGGAGAGATACGCAGTATTTT
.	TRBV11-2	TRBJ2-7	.	CARSLRDSYYEQYF	TGTGCCAGGAGCTTACGGGATTCTTATTACGAGCAGTACTTC
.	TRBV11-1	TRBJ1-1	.	CASSTRTTNNEAFF	TGTGCCAGCAGCACAAGGACAACGAACAATGAAGCTTTCTTT
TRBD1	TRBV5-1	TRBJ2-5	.	CASSQGQGGIQETQYF	TGCGCCAGCAGCCAGGGACAGGGGGGGATCCAAGAGACCCAGTACTTC
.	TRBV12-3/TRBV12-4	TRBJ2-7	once	CASNRSYEQYF	TGTGCCAGCAATCGTTCCTACGAGCAGTACTTC
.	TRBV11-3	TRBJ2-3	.	CASSLGEGTQYF	TGTGCCAGCAGCTTAGGGGAAGGTACGCAGTATTTT
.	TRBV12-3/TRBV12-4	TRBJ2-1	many	CASSYGLRGYNEQFF	TGTGCCAGCAGCTACGGACTGCGGGGCTACAATGAGCAGTTCTTC
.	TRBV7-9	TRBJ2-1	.	CASSLGALHGEQFF	TGTGCCAGCAGCTTGGGGGCGCTGCATGGTGAGCAGTTCTTC
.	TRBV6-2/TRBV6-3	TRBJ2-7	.	CASSYSGGFSYEQYF	TGTGCCAGCAGTTACTCAGGGGGTTTTTCCTACGAGCAGTACTTC
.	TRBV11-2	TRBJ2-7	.	CASSRLFRAPICEQYF	TGTGCCAGCAGCCGCTTGTTCCGGGCCCCCATCTGCGAGCAGTACTTC
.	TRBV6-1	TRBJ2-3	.	CASSLYDTQYF	TGTGCCAGCAGTCTTTACGATACGCAGTATTTT
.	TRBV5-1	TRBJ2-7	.	CASRKGGTARPYEQYF	TGCGCCAGCAGGAAGGGAGGGACAGCCAGACCCTACGAGCAGTACTTC
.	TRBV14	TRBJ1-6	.	CASSHTWNAPLHF	TGTGCCAGCAGTCATACATGGAACGCACCCCTCCACTTT
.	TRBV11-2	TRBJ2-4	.	CTSSLDSPLGGVTKNIQYF	TGTACCAGCAGCTTAGATTCTCCCCTGGGCGGGGTCACTAAAAACATTCAGTACTTC
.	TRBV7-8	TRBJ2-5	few	CASTPGVRLGGTQYF	TGTGCCAGCACCCCCGGGGTCCGATTAGGAGGGACCCAGTACTTC
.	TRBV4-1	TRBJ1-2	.	CASSQKTGANYGYTF	TGCGCCAGCAGCCAAAAAACAGGAGCTAACTATGGCTACACCTTC
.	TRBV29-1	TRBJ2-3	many	CSVDVGTQYF	TGCAGCGTTGATGTCGGTACGCAGTATTTT
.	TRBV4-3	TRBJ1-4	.	CASSQQGRTNEKLFF	TGCGCCAGCAGCCAACAGGGGAGAACTAATGAAAAACTGTTTTTT
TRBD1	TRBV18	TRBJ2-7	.	CASSPTTGQALYEQYF	TGTGCCAGCTCACCAACGACAGGACAGGCCCTCTACGAGCAGTACTTC